This T cell receptor (beta chain) was identified during a study of T cells in Graves' hyperthyroidism and ophthalmopathy. RNA transcripts provided the source from which TCR beta CDR3 regions were amplified. With the HTBI primer set, the TCR CDR3 went through a first round of RT-PCR. TCRdb re-called the multiplex PCR reads with MiXCR, one entry per CDR3 protein. The table shows about 350,000 distinct CDR3 sequences, with about 15% occurring only once. In this sample, this clonotype turned up once. Graves' hyperthyroidism without ophthalmopathy progression within 18 months was termed stable. The sequence was collected from a woman aged 25-40 years with Graves' hyperthyroidism. Sample: blood.

The CDR3 DNA reads as TGTGCCAGCAGCGTAGGTGCGGGGTTGGGTACTGAAGCTTTCTTT. Its protein product is CASSVGAGLGTEAFF. The rearrangement joins TRBV9 to TRBJ1-1, with D unresolved. V was pared by 0 bases and J by 5 bases, with 14 bases between. This CDR3 contains 15 residues. From germline, CDR1 is SGDLS and CDR2 YYNGEE.